These 5 T cell receptor beta chains came from one sample sequenced in a study of Graves' ophthalmopathy and Graves' hyperthyroidism. Amplification of TCR beta CDR3 regions used RNA transcripts. HTBI-primed RT-PCR formed the first round, and a multiplex PCR formed the second. TCRdb reanalysed the multiplex PCR reads using MiXCR and keeps one entry per CDR3 protein. This sample has about 600,000 distinct CDR3 sequences; about 35% occur once, and the top ten carry about 4.6%. Sequenced material: peripheral blood or thyroid tissue (not recorded which). The receptor set was obtained from an adult man with Graves' hyperthyroidism.

Concerning this clonotype itself: An end of the junction differs from the germline gene, which may be a read error. The chain combines TRBV24-1 with TRBJ2-1, with TRBD2 identical over 11 bases. Germline V gene sequence: CDR1 KGHDR, CDR2 SFDVKD. This CDR3 is built from 16 residues. CDR3 protein: CATGDVSGRAYNEQFF. The CDR3 nucleotides are TGTGCCACCGGTGATGTTAGCGGGAGGGCCTACAATGAGCAGTTCTTC.

V usage is TRBV7-8 and J usage is TRBJ2-5, with TRBD2 matching over 7 bases. The trim removed 6 bases at V and 11 bases at J, leaving 15 bases unmatched. The CDR3 totals 14 residues. CDR1 SGHVS and CDR2 FQNEAQ come from the germline V gene. CDR3 nucleotide sequence: TGTGCCAGCAGTGTGGGTAGGGGAGGGTATGAGCAGTACTTC. Amino acid sequence: CASSVGRGGYEQYF.

This clonotype was observed at least ten times. This chain uses TRBV7-8 with TRBJ1-2; perhaps TRBD1 as D (5 bases). The germline CDR1 and CDR2 sequences are SGHVS and FQNEAQ. The CDR3 totals 15 residues. V was cut by 1 base and J by 0 bases, with 9 bases left in between. The CDR3 bases are TGTGCCAGCAGCTTAGTAACAGGAGCTAACTATGGCTACACCTTC. This sequence encodes CASSLVTGANYGYTF.

About this clonotype itself: A much larger clone differs by one base, so this may be a read error. This is likely a read error, given that the CDR3 carries no conserved phenylalanine or tryptophan at its end. The rearrangement joins TRBV28 to TRBJ1-2, with D unresolved. This CDR3 is 10 amino acids long. CDR1 is MDHEN, CDR2 SYDVKM, per germline. V lost 7 bases to trimming and J lost 5 bases, with 5 bases between them. CDR3 residues: CASNYYGYTS. CDR3 bases: TGTGCCAGCAATTATTATGGCTACACCTCC.

As to this clonotype: This may be a read error: a much more frequent sequence differs by one nucleotide. V gene TRBV7-9 combines with J gene TRBJ1-2, with 7 bases identical to TRBD1. The CDR3 has 14 amino acids. The germline V gene has CDR1 SEHNR and CDR2 FQNEAQ (reference sequence). This CDR3 reads CASSPGQLDYGYTF. As DNA, the CDR3 is TGCGCCAGCAGCCCGGGACAGCTAGACTATGGCTACACCTTC.